Detailed here is one TCR beta chain. Its specificity is not known. CDR3 length equals 15 residues. Trimming pared 1 base from V and 4 bases from J, leaving 11 bases between. CDR1 and CDR2 from the germline V gene are SGHRS and YFSETQ. The table came from immunoSEQ multiplex PCR; TCRdb's copy has only in-frame clones and leaves some out. The table shows a few thousand clones, with 71% occurring only once. This sample was included in a study of OX40 agonist ivuxolimab in advanced cancers. Study as a whole: The patients received ivuxolimab by intravenous route every 2 weeks at 0.01 to 10 mg/kg. Patients were approximately 80% male with ages about 20 to 79, mean 60. Study-wide findings and caveats: By week 6 at 0.1 to 3.0 mg/kg, blood CD4+ and CD8+ T cells had expanded clonally.

A history of autoimmune disease or systemic immunosuppression excluded patients. The chain combines TRBV5-1 with TRBJ2-2; a weak D match, TRBD2 (6 bases). The clonotype comes from an adult with an advanced solid tumor such as melanoma, head and neck, liver or kidney cancer. Sequenced here: CD4+ or CD8+ T cells sorted from blood, sampled in a trial of the OX40 agonist ivuxolimab. CDR3 residues: CASSLKVGGTGELFF. CDR3 nucleotide sequence: TGCGCCAGCAGCTTGAAGGTGGGGGGCACCGGGGAGCTGTTTTTT.